The following is a T cell receptor beta chain sequence with its context. This CDR3 region has 16 residues. Trimming stripped 10 bases from V and 2 bases from J, with 21 bases between. Germline CDR1 MNHEY, CDR2 SMNVEV (reference sequence). The sample originates from a study of blood T cell repertoires in COVID-19. Across the study: The origin of the acute and convalescent COVID-19 samples was the United States, Italy and Spain. The analysed material was cDNA or gDNA that came from T cells, B-cell-depleted T cells, or PBMCs.

In the original processing: The assay estimated nucleated cells by amplifying reference gene primers. The table came from immunoSEQ multiplex PCR; TCRdb's copy has only in-frame clones and leaves some out. V and J calls and clone size come straight from that table; D and trimming were deduced from the DNA. Of roughly 250,000 clones in the sample, approximately 83% were seen once. The J gene is TRBJ1-5, the V gene TRBV27; D is unresolved. Sample: peripheral blood. The sequence was obtained from a human donor in a cohort sampled during active COVID-19. The CDR3 DNA follows: TGTGCCACCTCTGAGAGCCGGGGTGTTGGCAATCAGCCCCAGCATTTT. This translates into CATSESRGVGNQPQHF.